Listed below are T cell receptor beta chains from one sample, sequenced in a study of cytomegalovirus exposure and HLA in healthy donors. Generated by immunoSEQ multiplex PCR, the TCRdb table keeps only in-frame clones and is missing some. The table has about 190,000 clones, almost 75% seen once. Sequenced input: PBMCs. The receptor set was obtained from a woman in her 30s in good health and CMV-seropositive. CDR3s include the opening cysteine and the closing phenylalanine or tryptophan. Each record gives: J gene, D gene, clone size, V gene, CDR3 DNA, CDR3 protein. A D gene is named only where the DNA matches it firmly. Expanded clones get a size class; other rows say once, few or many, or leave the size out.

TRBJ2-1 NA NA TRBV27 TGTGCCAGCAGTCAGAACAATGAGCAGTTCTTC CASSQNNEQFF
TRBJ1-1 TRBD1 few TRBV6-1 TGTGCCAGCAGGCGGGACAGGGGAGAAGCTTTCTTT CASRRDRGEAFF
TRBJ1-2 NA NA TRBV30 TGTGCCTGGAGTGTACAAAACTATGGCTACACCTTC CAWSVQNYGYTF
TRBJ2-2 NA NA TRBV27 TGTGCCAGCAGTTTTCCCAACGGGGAGCTGTTTTTT CASSFPNGELFF
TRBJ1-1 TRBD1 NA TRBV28 TGTGCCAGCAGTTTACAGGGGGCAAACACTGAAGCTTTCTTT CASSLQGANTEAFF
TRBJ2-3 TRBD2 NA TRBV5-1 TGCGCCAGCAGCGGGGGGGATAGCACAGATACGCAGTATTTT CASSGGDSTDTQYF
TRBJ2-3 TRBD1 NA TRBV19 TGTGCCAGTAGTATGACAGGGGCCACAGATACGCAGTATTTT CASSMTGATDTQYF
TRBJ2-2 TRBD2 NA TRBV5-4 TGTGCCATCTCAAAACCGGGACTAGCGGCTACCGGGGAGCTGTTTTTT CAISKPGLAATGELFF
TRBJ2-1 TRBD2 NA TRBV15 TGTGCCACCAGCCCTGGGGTAGCGGGCCGCTACAATGAGCAGTTCTTC CATSPGVAGRYNEQFF
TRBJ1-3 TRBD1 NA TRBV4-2 TGTGCCAGCAGCCGGGGGACAGGGCCTGGAAACACCATATATTTT CASSRGTGPGNTIYF
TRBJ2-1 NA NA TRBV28 TGTGCCAGCGGGAGCTCCTACAATGAGCAGTTCTTC CASGSSYNEQFF
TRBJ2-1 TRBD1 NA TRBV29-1 TGCAGCGTTGAGGTGACAGGGATCGGGAAGGGTGAGCAGTTCTTC CSVEVTGIGKGEQFF
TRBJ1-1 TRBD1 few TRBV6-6 TGTGCCAGCACCCTCATGACAGGGGTTAACACTGAAGCTTTCTTT CASTLMTGVNTEAFF
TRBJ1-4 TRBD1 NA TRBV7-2 TGTGCCAGCAGCCCCCCCGGGACAGGGGGTAATGAAAAACTGTTTTTT CASSPPGTGGNEKLFF
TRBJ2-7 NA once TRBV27 TGTGCCAGCAGTTCTTTTAACCCGGGCGAGCAGTACTTC CASSSFNPGEQYF
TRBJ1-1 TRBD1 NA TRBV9 TGTGCCAGTAGCCGCGACAGGGGTGGAACTGAAGCTTTCTTT CASSRDRGGTEAFF
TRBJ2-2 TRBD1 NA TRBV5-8 TGTGCCAGCAGCCCCGGGACAGGGCACACCGGGGAGCTGTTTTTT CASSPGTGHTGELFF
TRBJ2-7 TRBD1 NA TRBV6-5 TGTGCCAGCAGTGGACAGGGAGCCGAGCAGTACTTC CASSGQGAEQYF
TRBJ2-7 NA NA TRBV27 TGTGCCAGCAGTTTAGAAGTGCGGTACGAGCAGTACTTC CASSLEVRYEQYF
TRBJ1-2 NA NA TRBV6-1 TGTGCCAGCAGCGGTGGACAGTTGGGGGGCTACACCTTC CASSGGQLGGYTF
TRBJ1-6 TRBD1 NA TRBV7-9 TGTGCCAGCAGCCTAACAGGGGCAGGATCACCCCTCCACTTT CASSLTGAGSPLHF
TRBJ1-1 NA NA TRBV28 TGTGCCAGCAGTTCCCTCGGATTAGGGGCGCACACTGAAGCTTTCTTT CASSSLGLGAHTEAFF
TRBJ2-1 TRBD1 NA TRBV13 TGTGCCAGCAGGATGGGACAGGGAAGTGAGCAGTTCTTC CASRMGQGSEQFF
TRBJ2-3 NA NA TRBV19 TGTGCCAGTAGTATGGCGTCGGGGTTGAGCGATACGCAGTATTTT CASSMASGLSDTQYF
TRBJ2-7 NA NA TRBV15 TGTGCCACCAGCGCCCCCGGGACAACCTACGAGCAGTACTTC CATSAPGTTYEQYF
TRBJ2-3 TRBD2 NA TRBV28 TGTGCCAGCAGTTTCGGTGGCGGGAGGGGGACAGATACGCAGTATTTT CASSFGGGRGTDTQYF
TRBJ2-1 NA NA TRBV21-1 TGTGCCAGCAGCAAAGGAAAGAAGCGGGAGGGCCGGAACAATGAGCAGTTCTTC CASSKGKKREGRNNEQFF
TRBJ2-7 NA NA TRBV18 TGTGCCAGCTCACCCGAAACAGTGGGCCCGGGACGGGAGGAGCAGTACTTC CASSPETVGPGREEQYF
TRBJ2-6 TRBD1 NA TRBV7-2 TGTGCCAGCAGGCTGGACAGGGTTTTCGATTCTGGGGCCAACGTCCTGACTTTC CASRLDRVFDSGANVLTF
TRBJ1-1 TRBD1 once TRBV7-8 TGTGCCAGCCTCCCTTCGGGACAGGGTCGAACTTTCTTT CASLPSGQGRTFF
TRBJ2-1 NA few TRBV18 TGTGCCAGCTCATCGTCGACAGGTTACAATGAGCAGTTCTTC CASSSSTGYNEQFF
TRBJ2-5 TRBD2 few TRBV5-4 TGTGCCGGGTCCGTCGGCGGGAGTGGGGAGACCCAGTACTTC CAGSVGGSGETQYF
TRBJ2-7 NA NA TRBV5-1 TGCGCCAGCAGCTTGGAAGAGGAGATCTACGAGCAGTACTTC CASSLEEEIYEQYF
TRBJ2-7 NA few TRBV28 TGTGCCAGCAGTTTTATCGGGGTTGTTATCGAGCAGTACTTC CASSFIGVVIEQYF
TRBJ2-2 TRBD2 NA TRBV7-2 TGTGCCAGCAGCCCCTCTAGCGGGAGTTCCGGGGAGCTGTTTTTT CASSPSSGSSGELFF
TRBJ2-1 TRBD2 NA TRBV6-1 TGTGCCAGCAGTGAACGGAGCGGGAGTTGGAATGAGCAGTTCTTC CASSERSGSWNEQFF
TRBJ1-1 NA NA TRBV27 TGTGCCAGCAGTTTCCGAGGACAAAACACTGAAGCTTTCTTT CASSFRGQNTEAFF
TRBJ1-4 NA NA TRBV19 TGTGCCAGTAGTGGGGGGGACGCGGCGTTGGAAAAACTGTTTTTT CASSGGDAALEKLFF
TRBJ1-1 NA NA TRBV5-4 TGTGCCAGCAGCCAGAACACTGAAGCTTTCTTT CASSQNTEAFF
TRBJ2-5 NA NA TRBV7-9 TGTGCCAGCAGCTACAGGACGCGCCAAGAGACCCAGTACTTC CASSYRTRQETQYF
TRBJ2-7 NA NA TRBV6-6 TGTGCCAGCAGTTACTCCGACAGCCCCTACGAGCAGTACTTC CASSYSDSPYEQYF
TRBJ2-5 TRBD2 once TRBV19 TGTGCCAGTAGTTCCCGGACTAGCGGGGTGGAGACCCAGTACTTC CASSSRTSGVETQYF
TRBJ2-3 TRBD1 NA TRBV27 TGTGCCAGCAGTTTGGCACAGGGGGAAGATACGCAGTATTTT CASSLAQGEDTQYF
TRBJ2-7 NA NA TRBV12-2 TGTGCAAGTCGCTTAGAGGGTAGCGTGATTCACTACGAGCAGTACTTC CASRLEGSVIHYEQYF